Listed below are T cell receptor beta chains from one sample, sequenced in a study of radiotherapy plus CTLA-4 blockade in lung cancer. The table came from immunoSEQ multiplex PCR; TCRdb's copy has only in-frame clones and leaves some out. The data show 32,000 or so clones, 60% to 85% seen once. This specimen consisted of peripheral blood, obtained from a patient treated with radiotherapy plus ipilimumab. The receptors were sampled from a human donor with non-small cell lung cancer that progressed on radiotherapy plus ipilimumab. The CDR3 runs from the conserved cysteine through the conserved F or W. The D gene is left open where the match is weak. Clone sizes are given selectively: once, few, many, or a class where the clone is expanded.

j_call,v_call,clone_size,d_call,cdr3_nt,cdr3_aa
TRBJ1-2,TRBV7-9,NA,NA,TGTGCCAGCAGTCTGGTCTCGGTCTATGGCTACACCTTC,CASSLVSVYGYTF
TRBJ2-3,TRBV10-2,NA,NA,TGCGCCAGCAGTGGCTCAGATACGCAGTATTTT,CASSGSDTQYF
TRBJ2-3,TRBV11-2,NA,NA,TGTGCCAGCAGCTTAGAGGACAGTCGGGATACGCAGTATTTT,CASSLEDSRDTQYF
TRBJ2-5,TRBV7-2,NA,NA,TGTGCCAGCAGCTTTCAAGGGCAAGAGACCCAGTACTTC,CASSFQGQETQYF
TRBJ2-1,TRBV2,NA,NA,TGTGCCAGCAGTGAAGTATGGGATTATGAGCAGTTCTTC,CASSEVWDYEQFF
TRBJ1-1,TRBV28,NA,NA,TGTGCCAGCAGCCCCGGGGGGAACACTGAAGCTTTCTTT,CASSPGGNTEAFF
TRBJ1-5,TRBV19,few,NA,TGTGCCAGTAGTTCCACTGGGGGAGGTCAGCCCCAGCATTTT,CASSSTGGGQPQHF
TRBJ2-7,TRBV5-6,NA,NA,TGTGCCAGCACCCGGTCAGATTACGAGCAGTACTTC,CASTRSDYEQYF
TRBJ2-1,TRBV27,NA,TRBD2,TGTGCCAGTACGACTAGCGGGACTTACAATGAGCAGTTCTTC,CASTTSGTYNEQFF
TRBJ2-1,TRBV27,NA,NA,TGTGCCAGCAGTTCCTTAGGGGGAACTGAGCAGTTCTTC,CASSSLGGTEQFF
TRBJ1-5,TRBV7-9,once,NA,TGTGCCAGCAGCTTAGGACGGGGTAGCAATCAGCCCCAGCATTTT,CASSLGRGSNQPQHF
TRBJ1-3,TRBV30,NA,NA,TGTGCCTGGAGCGTCCCTGGGTTCTCTGGAAACACCATATATTTT,CAWSVPGFSGNTIYF
TRBJ2-5,TRBV7-3,NA,TRBD1,TGTGCCAGCAGCTTATACGCGGGACAGGGGGAAGAGACCCAGTACTTC,CASSLYAGQGEETQYF
TRBJ2-1,TRBV9,once,TRBD1,TGTGCCAGCAGCGTAGAAGACAGGGTTTATGGGCAGTTCTTC,CASSVEDRVYGQFF
TRBJ1-1,TRBV6-5,NA,NA,TGTGCCAGCAGTTATTCTAGAGGGGGGACTGAAGCTTTCTTT,CASSYSRGGTEAFF
TRBJ2-1,TRBV19,few,NA,TGTGCCAGTAGTGTCGCATCAGGCAGTGAGCAGTTCTTC,CASSVASGSEQFF
TRBJ2-1,TRBV27,NA,TRBD2,TGTGCCAGCACCGGTAGACTAGCGGGGGGCAATGAGCAGTTCTTC,CASTGRLAGGNEQFF
TRBJ2-3,TRBV7-8,NA,TRBD2,TGTGCCAGCAGCTTATCCAGCGGGAGTCCCACAGATACGCAGTATTTT,CASSLSSGSPTDTQYF
TRBJ2-3,TRBV7-6,NA,NA,TGTGCCAGCAGCCCCCCGGAGTCTATCGACGGCACAGATACGCAGTATTTT,CASSPPESIDGTDTQYF
TRBJ1-5,TRBV7-9,NA,TRBD1,TGTGCCAGCAGCAACCATCTATCGACAGGGTTTGGCAATCAGCCCCAGCATTTT,CASSNHLSTGFGNQPQHF
TRBJ1-5,TRBV19,NA,NA,TGTGCCAGCTCCCCGGACAGCCCTAGCAATCAGCCCCAGCATTTT,CASSPDSPSNQPQHF
TRBJ2-5,TRBV11-2,NA,TRBD2,TGTGCCAGCAGCTTAGGGACTAGCGATAGAGAGACCCAGTACTTC,CASSLGTSDRETQYF
TRBJ2-1,TRBV29-1,NA,NA,TGCAGCGTTGTGGCCAGGGCCAATGAGCAGTTCTTC,CSVVARANEQFF
TRBJ2-1,TRBV5-1,NA,NA,TGCGCCAGCAAAGGGGGTGACGGGGCTCCCTACAATGAGCAGTTCTTC,CASKGGDGAPYNEQFF